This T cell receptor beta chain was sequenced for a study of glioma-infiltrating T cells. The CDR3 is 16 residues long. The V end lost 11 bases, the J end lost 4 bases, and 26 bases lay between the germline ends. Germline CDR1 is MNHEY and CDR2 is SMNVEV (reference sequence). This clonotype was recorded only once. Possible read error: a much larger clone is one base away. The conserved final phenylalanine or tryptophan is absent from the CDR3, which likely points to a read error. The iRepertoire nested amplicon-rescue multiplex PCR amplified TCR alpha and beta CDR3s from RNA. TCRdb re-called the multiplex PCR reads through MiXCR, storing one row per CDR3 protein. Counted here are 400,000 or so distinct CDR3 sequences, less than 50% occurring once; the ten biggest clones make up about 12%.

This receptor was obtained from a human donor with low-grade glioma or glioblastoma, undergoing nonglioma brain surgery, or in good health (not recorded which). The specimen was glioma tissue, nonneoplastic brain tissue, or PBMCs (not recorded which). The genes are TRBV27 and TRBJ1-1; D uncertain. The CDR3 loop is CAVSGVGFNSVTEAFL. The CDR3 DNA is TGTGCCGTCTCCGGGGTTGGGTTCAATTCCGTCACTGAAGCTTTCTTA.